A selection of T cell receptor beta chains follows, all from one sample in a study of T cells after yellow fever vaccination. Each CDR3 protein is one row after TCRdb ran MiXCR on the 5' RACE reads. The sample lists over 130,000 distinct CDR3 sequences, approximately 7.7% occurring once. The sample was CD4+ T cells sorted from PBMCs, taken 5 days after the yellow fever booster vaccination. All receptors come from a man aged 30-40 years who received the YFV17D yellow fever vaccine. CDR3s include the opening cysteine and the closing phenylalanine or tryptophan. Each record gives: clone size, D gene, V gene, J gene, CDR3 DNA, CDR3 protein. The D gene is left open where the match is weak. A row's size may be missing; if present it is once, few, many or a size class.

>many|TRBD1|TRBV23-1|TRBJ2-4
TGCGCCAGCAGTCAATCGTCAGAGGGGGCCAGAAACATTCAGTACTTC
CASSQSSEGARNIQYF
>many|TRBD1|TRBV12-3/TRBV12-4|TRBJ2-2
TGTGCCAGCAGCCCGGGACAGGGGAGGACCGGGGAGCTGTTTTTT
CASSPGQGRTGELFF
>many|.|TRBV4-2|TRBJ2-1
TGTGCCAGCAGCCAATCACCCGGGACGGAGCAGTTCTTC
CASSQSPGTEQFF
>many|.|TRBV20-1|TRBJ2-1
TGCAGTGCTCGAGCCTCAAGGGGACCGCTCGACAATGAGCAGTTCTTC
CSARASRGPLDNEQFF
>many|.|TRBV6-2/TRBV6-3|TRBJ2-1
TGTGCCAGCGGGGCCTCTTACAATGAGCAGTTCTTC
CASGASYNEQFF
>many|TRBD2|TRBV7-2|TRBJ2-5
TGTGCCAGCAGCTTTTCGGGACTAGCGGACCAGTACTTC
CASSFSGLADQYF
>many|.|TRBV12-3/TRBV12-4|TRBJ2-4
TGTGCCAGCAGTTGGGGAGGTCGTGTGGCCAAAAACATTCAGTACTTC
CASSWGGRVAKNIQYF
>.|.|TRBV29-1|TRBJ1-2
TGCAGCGTTGCAGGGTCTAATGGCTACACCTTC
CSVAGSNGYTF
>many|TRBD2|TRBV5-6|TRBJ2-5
TGTGCCAGCAGCTTGAGGACTAGCGGGAGGGGTAGTTGGGAGACCCAGTACTTC
CASSLRTSGRGSWETQYF
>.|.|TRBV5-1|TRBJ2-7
TGCGCCAGCAGCTTGACGGTGAGGGGCGAGCAGTACTTC
CASSLTVRGEQYF
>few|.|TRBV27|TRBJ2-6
TGTGCCAGCAGTTCCGGGAATAAGGGATCTGGGGCCAACGTCCTGACTTTC
CASSSGNKGSGANVLTF
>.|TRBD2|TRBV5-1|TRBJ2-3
TGCGCCAGCAGCTTGACCGATCCGGGGGGTACGCAGTATTTT
CASSLTDPGGTQYF
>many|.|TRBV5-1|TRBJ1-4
TGCGCCAGCAGCTTAGTCTTCAGGAGGGATGAAAAACTGTTTTTT
CASSLVFRRDEKLFF
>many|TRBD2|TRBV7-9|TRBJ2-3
TGTGCCAGCAGCCTACTAGCGGGGCAAAACACAGATACGCAGTATTTT
CASSLLAGQNTDTQYF
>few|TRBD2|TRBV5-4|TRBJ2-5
TGTGCCAGCAGCCTCCGACTAGCGGGAGTTGGAGAGACCCAGTACTTC
CASSLRLAGVGETQYF
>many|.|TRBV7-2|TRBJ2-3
TGTGCCAGCAGCTTAGCGTCCCTAAATACGCAGTATTTT
CASSLASLNTQYF
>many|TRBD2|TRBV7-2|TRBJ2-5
TGTGCCAGCAGCACCCAACTAGCGGGAGGGTGGGAGACCCAGTACTTC
CASSTQLAGGWETQYF
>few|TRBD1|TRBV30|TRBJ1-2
TGTGCCTGGAGCCGTGGGACAGGGAATGACTATGGCTACACCTTC
CAWSRGTGNDYGYTF
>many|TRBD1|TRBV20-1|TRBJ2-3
TGCAGTGCCAGTCAGGGGGCCACAGATACGCAGTATTTT
CSASQGATDTQYF
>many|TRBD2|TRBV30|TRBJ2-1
TGTGCCTGGAGTATTACCCCTGGACTAGCGGGAGGGAGGAGCTCCTACAATGAGCAGTTCTTC
CAWSITPGLAGGRSSYNEQFF
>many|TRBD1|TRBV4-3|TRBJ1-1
TGCGCCAGCAGCCAAGAGTACTACAGGGGGCGGAACACTGAAGCTTTCTTT
CASSQEYYRGRNTEAFF
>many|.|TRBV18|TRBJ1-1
TGTGCCAGCTCACCCACAGCCACTGAAGCTTTCTTT
CASSPTATEAFF
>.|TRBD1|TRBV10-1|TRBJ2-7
TGCGCCAGCAGTGAACGTCGGGACAGTCTCCACGAGCAGTACTTC
CASSERRDSLHEQYF
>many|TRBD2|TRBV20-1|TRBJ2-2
TGCAGTGCTAGTCGGGGGGCCGGGGAGCTGTTTTTT
CSASRGAGELFF
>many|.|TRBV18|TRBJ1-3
TGTGCCAGCTCACCTCAGGACTCTGGAAACACCATATATTTT
CASSPQDSGNTIYF
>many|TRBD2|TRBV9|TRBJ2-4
TGTGCCAGCAGCGCCGGACTAGGGAGTTCCTGGTACTTC
CASSAGLGSSWYF
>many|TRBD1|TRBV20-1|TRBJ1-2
TGCAGTCCCGGGACAGGGAATGGCTACACCTTC
CSPGTGNGYTF
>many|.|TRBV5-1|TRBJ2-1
TGCGCCAGCAGCCAGCAGTCTCGAAATGAGCAGTTCTTC
CASSQQSRNEQFF
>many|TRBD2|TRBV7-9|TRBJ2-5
TGTGCCAGCCAGGGAGGGCCATGGGAGACCCAGTACTTC
CASQGGPWETQYF
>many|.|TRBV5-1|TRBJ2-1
TGCGCCAGCAGTCTGGAGCGGCATAGCTCCTACAATGAGCAGTTCTTC
CASSLERHSSYNEQFF